The rows below give T cell receptor beta chains drawn from one sample of a study of T cells in Graves' hyperthyroidism and ophthalmopathy. Via MiXCR, TCRdb re-called the multiplex PCR reads, giving one row per CDR3 protein. The repertoire includes approximately 600,000 distinct CDR3 sequences, 12% to 15% of them detected once, and around 7% sits in the top ten. Sequenced sample: blood. These TCRs come from a young woman with Graves' ophthalmopathy. The CDR3 runs from the conserved cysteine through the conserved F or W. D genes are given only for firm matches. The size field is filled for only some rows; it gives once, few, many or a size class.

d_gene: .; j_gene: TRBJ2-7; v_gene: TRBV6-1; abundance: few; CDR3aa: CASSELPDSLYEQYF; CDR3nt: TGTGCCAGCAGCGAACTTCCGGACAGCCTCTACGAGCAGTACTTC
d_gene: TRBD2; j_gene: TRBJ2-7; v_gene: TRBV7-9; abundance: many; CDR3aa: CASSEKDRDSGRELYEQYF; CDR3nt: TGTGCCAGCAGCGAGAAGGACAGGGATAGCGGGAGGGAGCTCTACGAGCAGTACTTC
d_gene: TRBD2; j_gene: TRBJ2-2; v_gene: TRBV9; abundance: few; CDR3aa: CASSARSGSGDTGELFF; CDR3nt: TGTGCCAGCAGCGCCCGTAGCGGGAGTGGGGACACCGGGGAGCTGTTTTTT
d_gene: TRBD1; j_gene: TRBJ2-7; v_gene: TRBV6-6; abundance: many; CDR3aa: CASSYSRPTGRSYEQYF; CDR3nt: TGTGCCAGCAGTTACTCGAGACCGACAGGGAGATCCTACGAGCAGTACTTC
d_gene: TRBD2; j_gene: TRBJ2-2; v_gene: TRBV18; abundance: many; CDR3aa: CASSSSGRSNTGELFF; CDR3nt: TGTGCCAGCTCATCTAGCGGGAGGTCGAACACCGGGGAGCTGTTTTTT
d_gene: TRBD2; j_gene: TRBJ2-2; v_gene: TRBV19; abundance: .; CDR3aa: CASRRLAGETGELFF; CDR3nt: TGTGCCAGCCGAAGACTAGCGGGAGAAACCGGGGAGCTGTTTTTT
d_gene: .; j_gene: TRBJ2-7; v_gene: TRBV28; abundance: many; CDR3aa: CASSFTLANLNYEQYF; CDR3nt: TGTGCCAGCAGTTTCACGCTAGCAAACCTTAACTACGAGCAGTACTTC
d_gene: TRBD2; j_gene: TRBJ2-1; v_gene: TRBV7-6; abundance: many; CDR3aa: CASSPQPGLAGVSYNEQFF; CDR3nt: TGTGCCAGCAGCCCCCAACCCGGACTAGCGGGGGTTTCTTACAATGAGCAGTTCTTC
d_gene: TRBD2; j_gene: TRBJ2-2; v_gene: TRBV2; abundance: .; CDR3aa: CASSETSGPNTGELFF; CDR3nt: TGTGCCAGCAGTGAGACTAGCGGGCCGAACACCGGGGAGCTGTTTTTT
d_gene: .; j_gene: TRBJ2-7; v_gene: TRBV3-1; abundance: many; CDR3aa: CASSQQGIGNREQYF; CDR3nt: TGTGCCAGCAGCCAGCAGGGTATTGGGAATAGGGAGCAGTACTTC
d_gene: TRBD2; j_gene: TRBJ2-3; v_gene: TRBV6-2/TRBV6-3; abundance: many; CDR3aa: CASSRWREGTDTQYF; CDR3nt: TGTGCCAGCTCTAGGTGGCGGGAGGGCACAGATACGCAGTATTTT
d_gene: .; j_gene: TRBJ1-6; v_gene: TRBV11-2; abundance: many; CDR3aa: CASSLRSWNVGLGSPLHF; CDR3nt: TGTGCCAGCAGCTTACGTAGCTGGAACGTGGGGCTGGGGTCACCCCTCCACTTT
d_gene: TRBD1; j_gene: TRBJ1-6; v_gene: TRBV28; abundance: few; CDR3aa: CASSLNRGKNSPLHF; CDR3nt: TGTGCCAGCAGTTTAAACAGGGGGAAAAATTCACCCCTCCACTTT
d_gene: .; j_gene: TRBJ2-1; v_gene: TRBV3-1; abundance: .; CDR3aa: CASSQGPPNEQFF; CDR3nt: TGTGCCAGCAGCCAAGGCCCTCCAAATGAGCAGTTCTTC
d_gene: .; j_gene: TRBJ2-5; v_gene: TRBV7-9; abundance: many; CDR3aa: CASSRWETQYF; CDR3nt: TGTGCCAGCAGCCGGTGGGAGACCCAGTACTTC
d_gene: .; j_gene: TRBJ2-1; v_gene: TRBV20-1; abundance: .; CDR3aa: CSASGGNNEQFF; CDR3nt: TGCAGTGCTAGCGGGGGAAACAATGAGCAGTTCTTC
d_gene: .; j_gene: TRBJ1-1; v_gene: TRBV6-2/TRBV6-3; abundance: few; CDR3aa: CASSYSGLGGTEAFF; CDR3nt: TGTGCCAGCAGTTACTCGGGTCTGGGGGGCACTGAAGCTTTCTTT
d_gene: .; j_gene: TRBJ2-5; v_gene: TRBV4-2; abundance: many; CDR3aa: CASSPQPTQYF; CDR3nt: TGTGCCAGCAGCCCCCAACCGACCCAGTACTTC
d_gene: .; j_gene: TRBJ1-4; v_gene: TRBV18; abundance: many; CDR3aa: CASSPPRHEKLFF; CDR3nt: TGTGCCAGCTCACCCCCTCGGCATGAAAAACTGTTTTTT
d_gene: TRBD2; j_gene: TRBJ2-1; v_gene: TRBV7-8; abundance: many; CDR3aa: CASSLSRTRAYNEQFF; CDR3nt: TGTGCCAGCAGCTTATCCCGGACTAGGGCCTACAATGAGCAGTTCTTC
d_gene: .; j_gene: TRBJ1-4; v_gene: TRBV6-5; abundance: many; CDR3aa: CASSYSAGGGSNEKLFF; CDR3nt: TGTGCCAGCAGTTACTCTGCGGGCGGAGGATCTAATGAAAAACTGTTTTTT
d_gene: TRBD2; j_gene: TRBJ2-3; v_gene: TRBV20-1; abundance: many; CDR3aa: CSAIGISGRDSTDTQYF; CDR3nt: TGCAGTGCTATAGGGATTAGCGGGAGGGATTCCACAGATACGCAGTATTTT
d_gene: .; j_gene: TRBJ2-1; v_gene: TRBV5-4; abundance: once; CDR3aa: CASSLAPRGAGNEQFF; CDR3nt: TGTGCCAGCAGCTTGGCCCCCAGGGGGGCCGGCAATGAGCAGTTCTTC